What follows are 3 T cell receptor beta chains derived from one specimen sequenced in a study of beta chain features in type 1 diabetes. Sequencing targeted expressed TCRB transcripts, as all isolated RNA had been reverse transcribed. Sequencing was performed with immunoSEQ multiplex PCR; in TCRdb, only in-frame clones are kept and a portion is missing. The repertoire holds over 500,000 clones, roughly 15% seen once, with 0.093% in the top ten. Sequenced input: naive CD4+ T cells from blood. Source of these receptors: a young man in good health.

The chain has TRBV19 and TRBJ1-5; no clear D gene. Germline CDR1 reads LNHDA; CDR2 reads SQIVND (reference sequence). V was trimmed by 8 bases and J by 5 bases, leaving 7 bases between them. The CDR3 is 11 amino acids. The CDR3 nucleotides are TGTGCCAGTGGAACAGATCAGCCCCAGCATTTT. Translation gives CASGTDQPQHF.

As to this clone: The sample holds other DNA sequences that translate to the same CDR3. The chain couples TRBV7-9 to TRBJ2-3; D not certain. The CDR3 consists of 13 residues. In germline, CDR1 is SEHNR, CDR2 FQNEAQ (reference sequence). V lost 0 bases, J lost 0 bases, and 1 base lay in between. The CDR3 DNA follows: TGTGCCAGCAGCTTAGCTAGCACAGATACGCAGTATTTT. Translation: CASSLASTDTQYF.

This CDR3 reads CSASAENIQYF. In DNA form, the CDR3 reads TGCAGTGCTAGTGCGGAAAACATTCAGTACTTC. The rearrangement joins TRBV20-1 to TRBJ2-4; D uncertain. The V gene's germline CDR1 is DFQATT and CDR2 SNEGSKA (reference sequence). The V and J ends lost 3 bases and 5 bases respectively, with 5 bases between them. The CDR3 consists of 11 residues.